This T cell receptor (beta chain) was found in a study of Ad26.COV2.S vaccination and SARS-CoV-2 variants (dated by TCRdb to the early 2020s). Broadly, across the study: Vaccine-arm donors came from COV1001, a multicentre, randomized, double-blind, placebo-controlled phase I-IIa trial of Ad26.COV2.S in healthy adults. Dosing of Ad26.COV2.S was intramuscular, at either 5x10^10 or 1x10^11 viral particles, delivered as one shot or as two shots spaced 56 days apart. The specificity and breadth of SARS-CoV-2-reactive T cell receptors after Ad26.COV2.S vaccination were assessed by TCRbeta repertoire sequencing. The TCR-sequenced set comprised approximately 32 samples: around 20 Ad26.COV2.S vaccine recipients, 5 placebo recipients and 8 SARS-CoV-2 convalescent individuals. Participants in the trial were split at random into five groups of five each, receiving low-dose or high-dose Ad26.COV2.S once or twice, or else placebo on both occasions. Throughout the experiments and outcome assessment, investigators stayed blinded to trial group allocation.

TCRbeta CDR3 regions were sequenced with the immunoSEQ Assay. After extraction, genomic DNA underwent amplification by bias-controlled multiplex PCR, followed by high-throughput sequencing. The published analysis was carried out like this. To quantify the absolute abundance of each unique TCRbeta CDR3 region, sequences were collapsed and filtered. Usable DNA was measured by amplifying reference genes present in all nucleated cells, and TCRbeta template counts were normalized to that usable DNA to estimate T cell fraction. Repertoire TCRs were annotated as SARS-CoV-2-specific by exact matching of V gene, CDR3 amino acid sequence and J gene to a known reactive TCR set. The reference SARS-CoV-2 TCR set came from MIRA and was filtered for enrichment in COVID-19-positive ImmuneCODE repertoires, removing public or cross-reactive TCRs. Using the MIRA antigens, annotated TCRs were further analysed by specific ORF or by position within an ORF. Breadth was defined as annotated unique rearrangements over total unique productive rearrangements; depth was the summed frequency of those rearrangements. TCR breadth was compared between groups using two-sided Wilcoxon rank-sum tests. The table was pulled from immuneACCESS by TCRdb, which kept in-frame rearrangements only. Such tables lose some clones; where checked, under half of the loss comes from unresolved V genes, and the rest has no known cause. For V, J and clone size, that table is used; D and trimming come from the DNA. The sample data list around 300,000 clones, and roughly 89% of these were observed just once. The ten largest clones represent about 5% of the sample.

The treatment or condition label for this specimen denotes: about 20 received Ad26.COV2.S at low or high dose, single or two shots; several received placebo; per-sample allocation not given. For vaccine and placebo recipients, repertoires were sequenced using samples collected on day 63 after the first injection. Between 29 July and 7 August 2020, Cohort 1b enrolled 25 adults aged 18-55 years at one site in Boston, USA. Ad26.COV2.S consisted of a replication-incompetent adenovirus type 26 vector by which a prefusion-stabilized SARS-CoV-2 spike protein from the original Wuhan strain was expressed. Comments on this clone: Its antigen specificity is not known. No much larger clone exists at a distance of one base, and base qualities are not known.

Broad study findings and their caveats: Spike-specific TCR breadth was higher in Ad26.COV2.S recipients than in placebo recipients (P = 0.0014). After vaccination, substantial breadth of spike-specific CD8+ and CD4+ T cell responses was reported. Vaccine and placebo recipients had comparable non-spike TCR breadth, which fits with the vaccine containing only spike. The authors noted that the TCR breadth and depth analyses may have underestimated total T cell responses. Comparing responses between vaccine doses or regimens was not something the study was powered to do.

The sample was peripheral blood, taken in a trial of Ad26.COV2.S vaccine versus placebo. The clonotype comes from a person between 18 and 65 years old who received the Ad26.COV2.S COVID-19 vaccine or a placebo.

The DNA reads as follows: TGTGCCAGCAGCTTACGGCGGGGGGCGTACAATGAGCAGTTCTTC. Its protein is CASSLRRGAYNEQFF. Recombination linked TRBV7-8 to TRBJ2-1; TRBD2 fits 8 bases in the junction. After removal of 2 bases from V and 4 bases from J, the junction retains 4 bases not matched to a gene. The germline V gene yields SGHVS for CDR1 and FQNEAQ for CDR2. The CDR3 runs 15 residues from the cysteine to the phenylalanine. Here the CDR3 DNA is all that survives: 45 bases in frame from base 1.